This TCR beta chain was identified in a study of blood T cell repertoires in COVID-19. Across the study: The origin of the acute and convalescent COVID-19 samples was the United States, Italy and Spain.

All recovered Cohort 3 donors got two negative PCRs, got clearance, or saw symptom resolution. The table came from immunoSEQ multiplex PCR; TCRdb's copy has only in-frame clones and leaves some out. Here the sample spans 350,000 or so clones, roughly 90% being singletons. The germline CDR1 and CDR2 sequences are MNHEY and SVGAGI. This CDR3 is 15 amino acids long. V was pared by 0 bases and J by 3 bases, with 2 bases of the junction left unmatched. The sequenced sample was PBMCs or T cells enriched from blood (not recorded which). The chain employs TRBV6-5 and TRBJ2-7; TRBD1 matches at 10 bases. This TCR was sampled from a woman aged 30 to 39 who had recovered from COVID-19. As DNA, the CDR3 is TGTGCCAGCAGTTACTCGGGGACAGGGGTCTACGAGCAGTACTTC. It is translated as CASSYSGTGVYEQYF.